The present T cell receptor (beta chain) was sequenced within a study of regulatory T cells in long-lasting Graves disease (dated by TCRdb to the early 2020s). Context from the whole study: Antithyroid drugs had been taken for less than 3 months by newly diagnosed Graves' disease patients. The study took place in China and was registered as a clinical trial. TCR sequencing covered some 13 persistent and roughly 20 newly diagnosed Graves' disease patients, some 33 samples in total. This study used TCR sequencing and RNA sequencing of peripheral blood to compare persistent Graves' disease patients against newly diagnosed Graves' disease patients. The research as a whole found: Sequencing and analysis were limited to the TCR beta chain. Persistent patients shared more public clonotypes among themselves (2,741) than newly diagnosed patients did (roughly 920). Preferential use of TRBV28, TRBJ1-2 and TRBJ2-5 was observed in persistent disease, whereas TRBV20-1 and TRBJ2-1 were favored in newly diagnosed disease. Lower TCR Shannon entropy and fewer highly expanded clones were observed in persistent Graves' disease patients than in newly diagnosed patients, which suggested clonal expansion. As a limitation, the authors acknowledged that the small sample size may reduce accuracy. Because the primary lesion, thyroid tissue, could not be accessed, the study looked at peripheral blood alone.

Interpreted using the paper, the time point label stands for: newly diagnosed GD, antithyroid drugs for less than 3 months. For both TCR sequencing and RNA sequencing, RNA was extracted from PBMCs in TRIzol. The diagnosis of Graves' disease followed American Thyroid Association guidelines. Patients were recruited from an endocrinology department in Xi'an, China. Each patient gave roughly 8.4 milliliters of peripheral blood, collected in an EDTA anticoagulant tube. Ficoll Paque Plus density gradient separation was used to isolate PBMCs, and no further T cell sorting was performed. An Agilent 2100 Bioanalyzer and agarose gel were used to check RNA quality, while a NanoDrop 2000 measured RNA concentration. V has 2 bases trimmed and J has 3 bases trimmed; junction bases matching no gene number 7. Counted from cysteine to phenylalanine, this CDR3 has 15 amino acids. The CDR3 DNA has 45 bases and is translated from base 1. Per the germline V gene (reference sequence), DFQATT is the CDR1 and SNEGSKA is the CDR2.

Of note for this clonotype: What antigen it recognizes has not been identified. No base quality information exists; no much larger clone differs at one position.

The library was made by multiplex PCR. Sequencing used an Illumina HiSeq 4000. To build TCR beta libraries, CDR3 regions were amplified by Arm-PCR using iRepertoire HTBI primers. Before sequencing, the PCR products underwent gel purification. The source study handled its data this way. Gene usage analysis of CDR3 amino acid clonotypes used the 62 TRBV and fewer than 15 TRBJ segments found across samples. COPE and FqMerger were used to merge the filtered high-quality paired reads into contigs. BLAST was used to align contigs to the IMGT TRBV, TRBD and TRBJ reference genes, and CDR3 was defined following IMGT. Any clonotype with a frequency above 0.1% was counted as a highly expanded clone. Repertoire diversity was measured by Shannon entropy, and V-J evenness by the Gini coefficient. Public clonotypes were defined as clonotypes shared by more than one individual. In-frame beta chains were kept once TCRdb had trimmed the public reads at Q25 with fastp and called clones with MiXCR. For every CDR3 protein sequence, its rows merge into one entry that carries the most common genes and DNA. None of the V and J calls come from the authors' own analysis; TCRdb made them. This sample gives 680,000 or so distinct CDR3 sequences in total; roughly 15% of them show up just once. The ten most abundant clones make up approximately 18% of the sample.

The same specimen was also included in a second study, on T cells in Graves' hyperthyroidism and ophthalmopathy. Drawing on the second study: Stable Graves' hyperthyroidism was defined as the absence of progression to ophthalmopathy over 18 months of follow-up. The hyperthyroidism patients were between 18 and 65 years old and newly diagnosed, with a disease duration of less than 2 months. Any patient with an uncontrolled infection, another autoimmune disease, pregnancy or lactation was excluded. Diagnoses were based on clinical symptoms, serum thyroxine and TRAb, thyroid ultrasound and orbital computed tomography. For the first round of RT-PCR on the TCR CDR3, the HTBI primer set was used together with the Qiagen OneStep RT-PCR kit. Blood samples also contained most of the expanded thyroid clonotypes (frequency above 0.001), which suggests that blood repertoires may reflect thyroid immune responses. In cross-validation, a model built on a 13 V-J signature told ophthalmopathy apart from stable hyperthyroidism with 85% to 90% sensitivity and about 81% specificity, and in testing the same model reached 80%/75%. In validation, progression to ophthalmopathy was predicted by the model with approximately 67% sensitivity and around 76% specificity, a median of roughly 6 months before onset. To identify TCR V-J signatures that set the groups apart, the researchers used a discovery cohort of roughly 100 patients, made up of around 40 with Graves' ophthalmopathy and approximately 57 with stable Graves' hyperthyroidism. Whether ophthalmopathy could be predicted prospectively was tested in an independent validation cohort made up of under 20 hyperthyroidism patients plus 17 patients who later progressed to ophthalmopathy. The 100 or so discovery patients were randomly split 7:3 into training and test sets. In more than 5 Graves' hyperthyroidism patients, the study also compared T-cell repertoires from thyroid tissue with T-cell repertoires from blood. Once sampling was done, hyperthyroidism patients were given methimazole at a starting dose of 30 mg daily, whereas ophthalmopathy patients were given high-dose intravenous methylprednisolone. Libraries were constructed in a second round of multiplex PCR, after which size selection and purification were performed. Paired-end sequencing of the libraries was performed with 100 bp reads on an Illumina HiSeq2000. SOAPnuke was used to process the raw data, throwing out any read that contained adapters or uncalled bases, had a mean Phred below 15, or lacked an exact constant-primer or identifier match. High-quality paired reads were merged using COPE v1.2.5, and each unique nucleotide sequence was defined as a clonotype. MiTCR v1.1 was used to align the clonotypes against IMGT TRBV, TRBD and TRBJ reference segments. The analysis was restricted to V-J combinations with a frequency above 0.0001, which together covered 99% to 99.2% of the repertoires. A TCS score was defined as the ratio between F50 (clonal expansion) and ExV (chaos), using BLOSUM62-based TCRdist between CDR3 peptides within each V-J. Welch's t-statistics and random forest reduced 450 to 600 V-J features to roughly 13, which were used in a naive Bayes classifier (R e1071). Sample size was not statistically predetermined, and blinding of investigators to group allocation was not performed. According to the paper, TCR Vbeta CDR3 sequencing was carried out on approximately 140 peripheral blood samples, which came from under 50 ophthalmopathy, 75 to 80 hyperthyroidism and approximately 17 progressor patients.

The TCR originated in a woman aged 30 to 39 with Graves disease. Donor details come from another sample of the same person, matched by shared clones. The sequencing used peripheral blood mononuclear cells (PBMCs), collected at new diagnosis, from a patient treated with antithyroid drugs. Recombination linked TRBV20-1 to TRBJ1-2; TRBD1 aligns with 9 central bases. The sequenced DNA is TGCAGTGCTAGATCACGACAGGGGGTGGACTATGGCTACACCTTC. Translated, it gives CSARSRQGVDYGYTF.